One and the same sample provided the 28 T cell receptor beta chains below, sequenced in a study of beta chain features in type 1 diabetes. The investigators reverse transcribed all of the isolated RNA, so they sequenced expressed TCRB transcripts. Method: immunoSEQ multiplex PCR; TCRdb's copy keeps in-frame clones and lacks some. The sample carries a few hundred thousand clones, roughly a fifth recorded once. The sequenced material came from naive CD4+ T cells from blood. Every receptor here comes from a woman in her late teens or twenties in good health.

CDR3 nucleotide sequence: TGTGCCAGCTTTGGGGGGGCCAACCAGCCCCAGCATTTT. Protein product: CASFGGANQPQHF. This chain joins TRBV18 and TRBJ1-5; TRBD1 is a possible D gene (6 bases). The CDR3 consists of 13 residues. Germline-derived CDR1 and CDR2 are KGHSH and LQKENI. V was pared by 7 bases and J by 7 bases, with 14 bases between.

V gene TRBV2 combines with J gene TRBJ2-6; 8 bases fit TRBD1. This CDR3 is 15 amino acids long. Germline CDR1 reads SNHLY; CDR2 reads FYNNEI. J lost 4 bases, V lost 6 bases, and 5 bases had no gene match. The CDR3 spells CASSTRGPGANVLTF. The CDR3 DNA reads TGTGCCAGCAGCACCAGGGGGCCAGGGGCCAACGTCCTGACTTTC.

This clone was recorded only once. The chain has TRBV5-4 and TRBJ1-2; TRBD1 might be the D (5 bases). Trimming took off 2 bases at V and 4 bases at J, with 9 bases between the two ends. Germline V lookup: CDR1 SGHNT, CDR2 YYREEE (reference sequence). CDR3 size: 13 residues. For the CDR3, the DNA is TGTGCCAGCAGCTTTCAGGGTGGCTATGGCTACACCTTC. Its translation: CASSFQGGYGYTF.

In its sample, this clone was seen a few times. V is TRBV18 and J is TRBJ1-1; maybe TRBD1 (6 bases). The CDR3 is 12 residues long. The germline V gene has CDR1 KGHSH and CDR2 LQKENI. Trimming stripped 3 bases from V and 9 bases from J, with 11 bases between. The CDR3 sequence is CASSPLGGKAFF. In nucleotides, the CDR3 is TGTGCCAGCTCACCCTTAGGGGGAAAAGCTTTCTTT.

This clone was counted between two and nine times. The chain uses TRBV5-1 and TRBJ2-5; 11 bases match TRBD2. The CDR3 is made up of 15 amino acids. Germline V lookup: CDR1 SGHRS, CDR2 YFSETQ. J was trimmed by 3 bases and V by 5 bases; bases with no gene match: 6. The CDR3 here is CASRILAGVEETQYF. DNA of the CDR3: TGCGCCAGCAGAATACTAGCGGGGGTAGAAGAGACCCAGTACTTC.

The chain carries TRBV7-9 and TRBJ2-5; perhaps TRBD2 as D (6 bases). This CDR3 has 12 amino acids. Trimming left V 8 bases short and J 3 bases short, with 10 bases between. Germline lookup yields CDR1 SEHNR and CDR2 FQNEAQ (reference sequence). DNA of the CDR3: TGTGCCAGCGATACGGGGGAAGAGACCCAGTACTTC. Translating gives CASDTGEETQYF.

The V call is TRBV4-1, the J call TRBJ2-5; possible D gene TRBD1, 5 bases. V gave up 6 bases and J gave up 2 bases, with 19 bases separating them. The germline CDR1 and CDR2 sequences are MGHRA and YSYEKL. CDR3 size: 16 residues. The chain's CDR3 is CASSPVGAGFQETQYF. CDR3 DNA: TGCGCCAGCAGTCCTGTAGGTGCAGGGTTTCAAGAGACCCAGTACTTC.

The chain employs TRBV5-1 and TRBJ2-5, with TRBD2 identical over 8 bases. Germline loops: CDR1 SGHRS, CDR2 YFSETQ. The CDR3 is made up of 14 amino acids. The J segment lost 0 bases and the V segment lost 3 bases, leaving 1 base of the junction unmatched. The CDR3 here is CASSYSGDQETQYF. CDR3 in DNA: TGCGCCAGCAGCTATAGCGGGGACCAAGAGACCCAGTACTTC.

The rearrangement uses TRBV4-1 and TRBJ2-3; 7 nucleotides agree with TRBD2. This CDR3 contains 18 residues. The trim removed 6 bases at V and 6 bases at J, leaving 21 bases unmatched. The germline V gene encodes CDR1 MGHRA and CDR2 YSYEKL. The CDR3 here is CASSSSLRRGGEFDTQYF. CDR3 nucleotides: TGCGCCAGCAGTTCCTCCTTACGGCGGGGAGGGGAATTCGATACGCAGTATTTT.

The chain has TRBV25-1 and TRBJ2-5; 8 bases align to TRBD1. V was clipped by 6 bases and J by 4 bases; unmatched bases: 10. The CDR3 extends over 15 amino acids. Germline CDR1 is MGHDK and CDR2 is SYGVNS. The CDR3 sequence: CASRRAGGSGETQYF. For the CDR3, the DNA is TGTGCCAGCAGAAGGGCAGGGGGCTCGGGAGAGACCCAGTACTTC.

A few counts support this clone. The rearrangement joins TRBV6-5 to TRBJ2-7; perhaps TRBD1 as D (5 bases). The V gene's germline CDR1 is MNHEY and CDR2 SVGAGI. The CDR3 runs to 15 residues. Trimming pared 0 bases from V and 3 bases from J, leaving 12 bases between. The CDR3 sequence is CASSYSNSQGYEQYF. DNA for the CDR3: TGTGCCAGCAGTTACTCTAACTCGCAGGGCTACGAGCAGTACTTC.

This chain uses TRBV5-1 with TRBJ2-1, with D possibly matching TRBD1 (6 bases). The CDR3 extends over 14 amino acids. Germline V gene lookup returns CDR1 SGHRS and CDR2 YFSETQ. V lost 2 bases, J lost 5 bases, and 11 bases lay in between. Here the CDR3 reads CASSFLTGNNEQFF. The CDR3 nucleotides are TGCGCCAGCAGCTTTCTGACAGGTAACAATGAGCAGTTCTTC.

This chain uses TRBV19 with TRBJ2-5; 7 bases agree with TRBD2. The junction had 8 bases not matched to a gene; V was cut back by 5 bases and J by 2 bases. Germline values: CDR1 LNHDA, CDR2 SQIVND (reference sequence). The CDR3 extends over 15 amino acids. CDR3 protein: CASSPEEAGQETQYF. The CDR3 DNA follows: TGTGCCAGTAGTCCCGAGGAAGCGGGGCAAGAGACCCAGTACTTC.

This clone was counted a few times. This chain connects TRBV7-2 to TRBJ1-4; D possibly corresponds to TRBD1 (5 bases). Trimming left V 4 bases short and J 10 bases short, with 13 bases between. Germline values: CDR1 SGHTA, CDR2 FQGNSA. The length of the CDR3 is 13 residues. CDR3 DNA sequence: TGTGCCAGCAGCTCCCCAGGGTCCCGAAAACTGTTTTTT. It encodes CASSSPGSRKLFF.

This rearrangement joins TRBV6-1 to TRBJ1-5, with D uncertain. V gave up 7 bases and J gave up 6 bases, with 16 bases separating them. The V gene's germline CDR1 is MNHNS and CDR2 SASEGT. The CDR3 is 14 amino acids. DNA of the CDR3: TGTGCCAGCACAACCTCGGTTCGGGGTCAGCCCCAGCATTTT. It encodes CASTTSVRGQPQHF.

This clone was recorded only once. This chain connects TRBV13 to TRBJ1-1; D uncertain. Germline V gene sequence: CDR1 PRHDT, CDR2 FYEKMQ (reference sequence). Trimming shortened V by 3 bases and J by 11 bases, and 19 bases separated the two germline ends. The CDR3 is made up of 14 amino acids. The CDR3 nucleotides read TGTGCCAGCAGCTTTACCGGGCGGGCTCTGGATGCTTTCTTT. Translated, it gives CASSFTGRALDAFF.

This clone was counted only a few times. The chain couples TRBV7-8 to TRBJ2-7; 8 positions agree with TRBD2. V was clipped by 10 bases and J by 2 bases; unmatched bases: 7. There are 13 residues in the CDR3. The germline gives CDR1 SGHVS, CDR2 FQNEAQ. The CDR3 loop reads CAIASGRTYEQYF. The CDR3 DNA sequence: TGTGCCATCGCTAGCGGGCGTACCTACGAGCAGTACTTC.

V and J are TRBV30 and TRBJ2-1, with D possibly being TRBD1 (6 bases). The CDR3 covers 12 residues. Germline V gene lookup returns CDR1 GTSNPN and CDR2 SVGIG (reference sequence). V was clipped by 0 bases and J by 8 bases, with 8 bases between them. CDR3 sequence reads: CAWSVQGYEQFF. The CDR3, as DNA: TGTGCCTGGAGTGTACAGGGCTATGAGCAGTTCTTC.

The V and J genes are TRBV18 and TRBJ2-2; D possibly corresponds to TRBD1 (6 bases). The CDR3 consists of 15 residues. Per germline, CDR1 KGHSH and CDR2 LQKENI. The V end lost 6 bases, the J end lost 4 bases, and 15 bases lay between the germline ends. The CDR3 DNA sequence: TGTGCCAGCTCGCCCGGGACAATCCTCACCGGGGAGCTGTTTTTT. It encodes CASSPGTILTGELFF.

This clone has a handful of counts. The V and J genes are TRBV9 and TRBJ2-1, with TRBD2 matching 13 bases. The CDR3 runs 18 residues. V trimming: 2 bases; J trimming: 8 bases; junction bases outside the gene matches: 13. CDR1 and CDR2 (germline): SGDLS, YYNGEE. The CDR3 protein is CASSVAGTSGIGGDEQFF. CDR3 nucleotides: TGTGCCAGCAGCGTCGCCGGGACTAGCGGGATCGGCGGGGATGAGCAGTTCTTC. Supplemented by reference TRBV9 and TRBJ2-1, the full variable domain reads DSGVTQTPKHLITATGQRVTLRCSPRSGDLSVYWYQQSLDQGLQFLIQYYNGEERAKGNILERFSAQQFPDLHSELNLSSLELGDSALYFCASSVAGTSGIGGDEQFFGPGTRLTVL.

This clone appeared once. The genes are TRBV27 and TRBJ2-3; perhaps TRBD2 as D (5 bases). This CDR3 is built from 13 residues. V was shortened by 6 bases and J by 4 bases, with 11 bases between the two germline ends. The germline gives CDR1 MNHEY, CDR2 SMNVEV (reference sequence). The CDR3 nucleotides are TGTGCCAGCAGCGAGCGGAGAGCAGATACGCAGTATTTT. Protein sequence: CASSERRADTQYF.

This clone was seen a handful of times. CDR3 DNA sequence: TGTGCCAGCAGCTTAGTCACAACGGGTGCTGGGGCCAACGTCCTGACTTTC. Residues: CASSLVTTGAGANVLTF. The chain is built from TRBV13 and TRBJ2-6; D not resolved. Germline CDR1 is PRHDT and CDR2 is FYEKMQ (reference sequence). V was clipped by 1 base and J by 2 bases, with 12 bases between them. This CDR3 is built from 17 residues.

This clone was detected only a few times. CDR3 amino acids: CSGAVDYGYTF. The CDR3 bases are TGCAGTGGGGCCGTGGACTATGGCTACACCTTC. V gene TRBV20-1 combines with J gene TRBJ1-2; D is ambiguous. CDR1 and CDR2 (germline): DFQATT, SNEGSKA (reference sequence). Deletions cut 7 bases from V and 3 bases from J, with 9 bases between. This CDR3 comprises 11 residues.

This clone has only a few counts. This rearrangement joins TRBV7-2 to TRBJ1-3; 8 bases agree with TRBD1. The CDR3 is 16 residues long. V shed 5 bases, J shed 0 bases, and the junction held 6 bases outside the gene matches. Germline loops: CDR1 SGHTA, CDR2 FQGNSA. CDR3 loop: CASSLQGAISGNTIYF. CDR3 sequence (DNA): TGTGCCAGCAGCCTTCAGGGGGCAATCTCTGGAAACACCATATATTTT.

The rearrangement joins TRBV15 to TRBJ1-1; D is possibly TRBD1 (5 bases). The CDR3 runs to 13 residues. The V end was cut by 3 bases, the J end by 3 bases, with 8 bases between. Germline V gives CDR1 LNHNV, CDR2 YYDKDF (reference sequence). CDR3 nucleotides: TGTGCCACCAGCAGTACAGGAGACACTGAAGCTTTCTTT. It specifies CATSSTGDTEAFF.

The table lists this clone with a few counts. This rearrangement joins TRBV4-1 to TRBJ2-5, with D unresolved. Germline V CDR1 and CDR2: MGHRA, YSYEKL. Trimming cost V 5 bases and J 5 bases, with 12 bases left between them. CDR3 length: 13 residues. The CDR3 spells CASSSPKAETQYF. DNA of the CDR3: TGCGCCAGCAGCTCCCCCAAAGCTGAGACCCAGTACTTC.

This clone has more than one count but fewer than ten. J is TRBJ2-7 and V is TRBV7-2; TRBD2 aligns across 11 bases. Germline CDR1 and CDR2: SGHTA and FQGNSA. This CDR3 comprises 15 residues. After removal of 4 bases from V and 1 base from J, the junction contained 3 bases not matched to a gene. The CDR3 reads CASSWGLAASYEQYF. CDR3 DNA: TGTGCCAGCAGCTGGGGACTAGCGGCATCCTACGAGCAGTACTTC.

Comment on this clone: The sample holds other DNA sequences that translate to the same CDR3. The V call is TRBV5-1, the J call TRBJ1-4; 7 positions agree with TRBD1. The length of the CDR3 is 14 residues. Germline-derived CDR1 and CDR2 are SGHRS and YFSETQ. Trimming removed 0 bases from V and 8 bases from J; junction bases left unmatched: 4. The DNA of the CDR3 is TGCGCCAGCAGCTTGGGGCAGGGGGACGAAAAACTGTTTTTT. This codes for CASSLGQGDEKLFF.